This entry is about one TCR beta chain. What it binds is unknown. Amplification used 60 Vbeta primers and 13 Jbeta primers. The assay was immunoSEQ multiplex PCR, and TCRdb's table has in-frame clones only and misses some. The table shows under 150,000 clones, with nearly 80% occurring only once. The data stem from a study of cytomegalovirus exposure and HLA in healthy donors. Study results and caveats: Highly shared variants forming one cluster were likely a sequencing artifact. High sensitivity and specificity were reportedly achieved when the classifier diagnosed cytomegalovirus status.

The V and J ends lost 8 bases and 1 base respectively, with 5 bases between them. This CDR3 comprises 11 residues. Germline CDR1 is MDHEN and CDR2 is SYDVKM. The J gene is TRBJ1-1, the V gene TRBV28; no definite D call. The sequencing input was PBMCs. The receptor was derived from a woman between 40 and 55 years old in good health and CMV-seronegative. The CDR3 DNA follows: TGTGCCAGCGAGGAGAACACTGAAGCTTTCTTT. Residues: CASEENTEAFF.